This T cell receptor beta chain stems from a study of cytomegalovirus exposure and HLA in healthy donors (dated by TCRdb to 2016 to 2017). Some background on the complete study: An earlier analysis of roughly 610 of the donors reported approximately 260 Gb of sequence data and approximately 120 million unique TCR beta sequences obtained from some 200 million T cells. An early release covering roughly 640 HLA-typed donors comprised about 310 gigabases of sequencing data and around 85 million unique TCR sequences. Among the approximately 430 genotyped donors, around 81% belonged to the genetic ancestry cluster associated with self-reported Caucasian donors. The study was designed to test whether signatures of past pathogen exposure could be identified by cataloging public T cell receptors. The T cell repertoires of 550 to 850 subjects were profiled by immunosequencing and related to cytomegalovirus serostatus. Besides the first cohort of approximately 710 subjects, a separate validation cohort made up of about 120 different subjects was used. High-throughput TCR immunosequencing, statistical association of individual TCRs with disease status, and machine learning were combined to predict cytomegalovirus infection status. A later analysis re-analyzed previously published TCR beta repertoires from hundreds of donors and added high-resolution HLA genotyping to study TCR occurrence patterns. Rather than drawing on any new phenotypic data, the later analysis identified candidate immune exposures from TCR beta sequences and the way those sequences occurred across donors. An earlier analysis of approximately 630 of the donors applied high-throughput TCR beta sequencing to assess whether each TCR beta V gene segment acted as functional or pseudogenic. Alongside the repertoire data, information on donor age, sex, ethnicity and CMV serostatus was compiled. Genome-wide SNP genotypes for about three fifths of the 666 donors were used in a later genetic analysis, which treated that subset as a discovery cohort. Every discovery cohort repertoire had been produced on one sequencing platform. HLA typing included class I and class II loci at four-digit resolution. The number of typed donors differed by locus: 629-630 for A, B, C, DRB1 and DQB1; 500 to 550 for DQA1; about 600 for DPA1; and about 470 for DPB1. Four to six DR-DQ haplotypes were handled as single units for association and clustering because linkage in the cohort was strong. Among roughly 370 genotyped donors of the cohort, an average of about 240,000 unique TCR beta nucleotide sequences were sequenced per donor, approximately 20% of them non-productive.

Concerning this clone itself: The target of this receptor is not known. No base qualities exist here, and no much larger clone lies one base off it.

The CDR3 holds 12 amino acids from the cysteine to the phenylalanine. Only the CDR3 part of the read is kept: 36 bases, read in frame from the first base. Between the V and J ends, shortened by 0 bases and 5 bases respectively, the junction contains 7 bases. The germline V gene (reference sequence) sets CDR1 to GTSNPN and CDR2 to SVGIG. Library method: the immunoSEQ multiplex PCR assay. The multiplex PCR relied on a mix of 60 forward primers for TCR Vbeta segments and 13 reverse primers for TCR Jbeta segments. The CDR3 region of rearranged TCR beta genes was amplified from genomic DNA with a multiplex PCR assay. The Illumina HiSeq System was used to sequence the amplified TCR beta libraries as 87-base-pair reads. The published analysis was carried out like this. In a later analysis, some 80 million unique TCR beta chains were counted across the roughly 670 repertoires, and roughly 10 million of these chains were shared by at least two donors. To remove PCR and sequencing errors, raw reads were error-corrected and collapsed into unique sequences using a nearest-neighbor algorithm that merged closely related sequences. To assign V, D and J gene segments, CDR3 sequences were aligned to IMGT reference sequences. For a sequence to be retained, a match of at least six nucleotides to both a V gene segment and a J gene segment was required. Rearrangements were called productive when the CDR3 lacked stop codons and stayed in frame with V and J; all others were non-productive. Following IMGT convention, CDR3 was defined as the stretch from the second conserved V-encoded cysteine to the conserved J-encoded phenylalanine. The earlier analysis of some 540 of the donors excluded any sequence lacking an unambiguous match to a single V gene segment. An earlier analysis of under 750 of the donors called V segments functional above 56.7% productive rearrangements and segregating when the between-donor standard deviation exceeded 5%. A statistical classification framework was built to diagnose cytomegalovirus status from the catalog of TCR beta chain sequences. In a later analysis, TCR nucleotide sequences were compared against IMGT/GENE-DB human TR gene sequences so that V and J genes could be assigned. The TCRdist pipeline was used in a later analysis to assign CDR3 sequences and most-parsimonious VDJ recombination scenarios. In a later analysis, each TCR beta chain was defined by its CDR3 amino acid sequence together with its V-gene family, and reads lacking a unique V-gene family were excluded. In a later analysis, 550 to 650 highly shared, low-generation-probability nucleotide sequences were removed to address suspected cross-contamination and a sequencing artifact. For each public chain, a later analysis derived a clonal expansion index from normalized ranks of inferred template counts within each repertoire. In a later analysis, generation probabilities were computed using a VDJ recombination model fitted to out-of-frame rearrangements, and the results were checked against IGoR. A later analysis scored TCR-TCR, TCR-HLA and TCR-CMV co-occurrence with hypergeometric tests, applying a repertoire-size bias correction to TCR pairs. A later analysis estimated false discovery rates by permuting HLA or CMV assignments 20 times. In a later analysis, co-occurring TCRs were grouped using DBSCAN, and TCRdist sequence similarity was added for clustering within HLA-allele-positive subsets. Repertoires with fewer than 30,000 or more than 120,000 public chains, plus five repertoires with anomalous nucleotide sharing, were excluded from co-occurrence clustering. TCRdb carries this immuneACCESS record with in-frame sequences only. Its versions omit some clonotypes, under half of them owing to an unresolved V gene in the studies checked, with the rest unexplained. V, J and clone size derive from that table, while D and trimming were established from the DNA sequence. For this sample there are 150,000 or so clones; around a tenth appear just once. Of the sample, roughly 2% falls within the top ten clones.

The cohort consisted of fewer than 700 healthy bone marrow donors. Cohort members were all nominally healthy when sampled, although unrecorded immune exposures were likely present. The donor was CMV seronegative and belonged to the group of 350 or so seronegative cohort members. A peripheral blood sample was collected from each donor, and TCR beta sequencing was performed on peripheral blood mononuclear cells. Genomic DNA was extracted from the blood cell samples with the Qiagen DNeasy Blood Extraction Kit. What the study reported, not specific to this receptor: Because counts were too low, fewer than 20 rarely observed V segments, including chromosome 9 orphons, were excluded from the earlier analysis of a few hundred of the donors. A later analysis reported that several top co-occurrence clusters appeared linked to parvovirus B19, influenza, CMV and Epstein-Barr virus. A few of the identified cytomegalovirus-associated TCR beta chains were confirmed in vitro to be specific for cytomegalovirus antigens. In a later analysis, HLA-associated TCR beta chains showed more clonal expansion and lower generation probabilities than non-associated chains that were equally common. A later genetic analysis reported fewer N-insertions in productive TCRs among donors in an Asian-associated ancestry cluster than the roughly 700-donor mean. In a later analysis, the rate of TCR association differed among HLA loci, with DRB1 alleles having the most associated TCRs and HLA-C alleles having the fewest. The classifier was reported to diagnose cytomegalovirus status with high specificity and sensitivity in both the original cohort and the validation cohort. Some IMGT-functional V segments, including TRBV6-2 and TRBV6-3, could not be told apart with the 87-base-pair reads, so those segments were excluded. When HLA alleles, especially DR and DQ, strongly co-occurred, attributing TCR associations to individual alleles was difficult. In the study, 150 to 200 TCR beta chains were listed as associated with cytomegalovirus. A further reported finding was that TCR beta sequences accurately predicted the HLA-A and HLA-B alleles for most subjects in the first cohort. According to a later analysis, most CMV-associated TCR beta chains appeared to be HLA-restricted, and the HLA associations seemed to be driven largely by CMV exposure. In an earlier analysis of 450 to 750 of the donors, most TCR beta V segments appeared in productive rearrangements about 90% or about 30% of the time, broadly matching IMGT annotations. A cluster of highly shared sequence variants was judged likely to be a technical artifact of the sequencing pipeline. It was suggested by the authors that the approach could potentially be generalized to other disease states and immunological phenotypes. Most TCR sequences were seen in very few donors, while some public TCRs were found in many individuals. In this cohort, only TCR beta chains were sequenced, and detectable features were limited by the absence of alpha or paired-chain data. Presence/absence analyses assumed roughly uniform sequencing depth across donors, an assumption that may not hold. In a later genetic analysis, a missense DCLRE1C variant was associated with V-gene and J-gene trimming of TCR beta chains, and the association was replicated in an independent cohort. CMV serostatus was the only immune exposure information available for the cohort. HLA typing was unavailable for some donors at each locus, so association tests used only the typed subset. In a later analysis, some 18,000 TCR beta sequences were associated with specific HLA alleles at a false discovery rate of 0.05. Correlated functional status among segregating V segments might be attributable to linkage disequilibrium, but an unknown experimental factor could not be ruled out.

This chain joins TRBV30 to TRBJ1-2; the D gene assignment is ambiguous. This receptor was identified in a man aged 50-59 years in good health and CMV-seronegative. The sequenced sample was PBMCs. The nucleotide sequence reads as follows: TGTGCCTGGAGTGTGGCGGTGTATGGCTACACCTTC. Its protein is CAWSVAVYGYTF.